A single sample gave rise to the 10 T cell receptor beta chains below, sequenced in a study of T-cell reconstitution after alpha-beta-depleted transplantation in children. Library preparation (for TCRbeta) was performed with unique molecular identifiers. TCRdb ran MiXCR on the PCR reads and lists one entry per CDR3 protein. This sample has 240,000 or so distinct CDR3 sequences, with just under 8.5% found just once. The input for sequencing was PBMCs, mostly from graft donor cells, taken 180 days after TCRalphabeta/CD19-depleted stem cell transplant. Every receptor here comes from a male patient younger than 18 who had a stem cell transplant for acute lymphoblastic leukemia, so the T cells may come from the graft donor.

This clonotype was observed at least ten times. The CDR3, as DNA: TGTGCCAGCAGCTATACAGGGATGAATGAGCAGTTCTTC. Translation: CASSYTGMNEQFF. This rearrangement joins TRBV7-6 to TRBJ2-1; possible D gene TRBD1, 6 bases. Germline CDR1 SGHVS, CDR2 FNYEAQ. V was clipped by 4 bases and J by 7 bases, with 11 bases between them. The CDR3 covers 13 residues.

This clonotype occurred many times. One junction end disagrees with the germline gene, perhaps due to a read error. The chain couples TRBV20-1 to TRBJ2-1; TRBD2 agrees at 13 bases. The CDR3 covers 11 residues. CDR1 DFQATT and CDR2 SNEGSKA come from the germline V gene (reference sequence). In DNA, the CDR3 is TGCAGTGCTACCGGACTAGCGGGAGCGCACTTC. The encoded protein is CSATGLAGAHF.

Ten or more counts support this clonotype. The chain recombines TRBV20-1 with TRBJ2-5; D not resolved. The CDR3 totals 16 residues. Germline CDR1 and CDR2: DFQATT and SNEGSKA (reference sequence). Deletions cut 0 bases from V and 4 bases from J, with 18 bases between. This CDR3 reads CSARDESPTQRETQYF. CDR3 in DNA: TGCAGTGCTAGAGATGAGTCCCCCACCCAGAGAGAGACCCAGTACTTC.

The J gene is TRBJ2-1, the V gene TRBV9, with 7 bases that match TRBD2. The CDR3 covers 14 residues. The ends lost 3 bases at V and 4 bases at J; junction bases unmatched: 4. Germline loops: CDR1 SGDLS, CDR2 YYNGEE. The CDR3 sequence is CASSEREGYNEQFF. The CDR3 DNA is TGTGCCAGCAGCGAGCGGGAAGGGTACAATGAGCAGTTCTTC.

This clonotype was seen only a few times. CDR3 bases: TGCAGTGCTTCCATAGCGGGGGGCCCAGATACGCAGTATTTT. As protein: CSASIAGGPDTQYF. V and J are TRBV20-1 and TRBJ2-3; 10 nucleotides line up with TRBD2. Germline V CDR1 and CDR2: DFQATT, SNEGSKA (reference sequence). This CDR3 spans 14 amino acids. The ends lost 5 bases at V and 4 bases at J; junction bases unmatched: 6.

This clonotype was seen many times. The rearrangement uses TRBV28 and TRBJ2-2, with D perhaps assigned TRBD1 or TRBD2 (5 bases each). V was clipped by 3 bases and J by 6 bases, with 20 bases between them. The length of the CDR3 is 17 residues. CDR1 is MDHEN, CDR2 SYDVKM, per germline. Here the CDR3 reads CASSFLVRQGSAGELFF. DNA for the CDR3: TGTGCCAGCAGTTTCTTAGTAAGGCAGGGTAGCGCCGGGGAGCTGTTTTTT.

As for this clonotype: This may arise from a read error, as a much more abundant clone is one base away. The V and J genes are TRBV6-6 and TRBJ2-7, with 8 nucleotides matching TRBD1. This CDR3 spans 13 amino acids. V gave up 6 bases and J gave up 5 bases; unmatched junction bases: 6. Per the germline V gene, CDR1 is MNHNY and CDR2 is SVGAGI (reference sequence). CDR3 bases: TGTGCCAGCAGGCCGGCAGGGGGCCACGAGCAGTACTTC. Protein sequence: CASRPAGGHEQYF.

Ten or more counts support this clonotype. The rearrangement joins TRBV19 to TRBJ2-7, with D perhaps TRBD2 (6 bases). Looked up from germline, CDR1 is LNHDA and CDR2 is SQIVND (reference sequence). The V end was cut by 9 bases, the J end by 4 bases, with 16 bases between. The CDR3 contains 13 residues. The CDR3 DNA is TGTGCCAGCCGGGACTCGACATCGTACGAGCAGTACTTC. It translates to CASRDSTSYEQYF.

This clonotype has a count of ten or more. The V and J genes are TRBV5-1 and TRBJ2-3; 8 bases fit TRBD1. J lost 6 bases, V lost 0 bases, and 9 bases had no gene match. The germline V gene encodes CDR1 SGHRS and CDR2 YFSETQ. There are 16 residues in the CDR3. The CDR3: CASSLEGRGRGDTQYF. The CDR3 coding sequence is TGCGCCAGCAGCTTGGAGGGCAGGGGGCGAGGGGATACGCAGTATTTT.

The sample holds many counts of this clonotype. The V gene is TRBV7-9, the J gene TRBJ1-6; maybe TRBD1 (5 bases). V was cut by 7 bases and J by 2 bases, with 9 bases left in between. Germline CDR1 is SEHNR and CDR2 is FQNEAQ (reference sequence). This CDR3 region has 14 residues. CDR3 bases: TGTGCCAGCAACCGGGACGCCTATAATTCACCCCTCCACTTT. Its protein is CASNRDAYNSPLHF.